A selection of T cell receptor beta chains follows, all from one sample in a study of T cell responses to AZD1222 COVID-19 vaccine. Method: immunoSEQ multiplex PCR; TCRdb's copy keeps in-frame clones and lacks some. The table lists 60,000 to 65,000 clones, over 70% of them singletons. This sample comprised peripheral blood, obtained on day 0 of AZD1222 vaccination. These receptors all come from an adult in good health. CDR3s include the opening cysteine and the closing phenylalanine or tryptophan. D genes are given only for firm matches.

d_call j_call v_call cdr3_aa
TRBD1 TRBJ2-7 TRBV4-1 CASSQGTGNNEQYF
NA TRBJ1-2 TRBV27 CASSLSGQSAPYGYTF
NA TRBJ1-1 TRBV4-1 CASSQAVNTEAFF
TRBD1 TRBJ1-2 TRBV6-2/TRBV6-3 CASSYGADRADYGYTF
TRBD2 TRBJ2-5 TRBV10-2 CASSESVSDRPGLAGGRDQYF
NA TRBJ2-7 TRBV5-5 CASSWDVGNYEQYF
TRBD1 TRBJ1-2 TRBV12-3/TRBV12-4 CASSLGTASGYTF
NA TRBJ1-2 TRBV29-1 CSVAPRVANYGYTF
TRBD1 TRBJ2-7 TRBV4-3 CASSLGQGLLYEQYF
TRBD1 TRBJ1-4 TRBV5-1 CASSLTGGQGEKLFF
NA TRBJ2-7 TRBV5-5 CASSLEGNNYEQYF
NA TRBJ2-5 TRBV24-1 CATSDFFRQGGRETQYF
NA TRBJ2-7 TRBV3-1/TRBV3-2 CASSPSSGAGEQYF
NA TRBJ1-2 TRBV6-2/TRBV6-3 CASSRDEASNYGYTF
NA TRBJ1-6 TRBV4-3 CASSPRLLQRSSYNSPLHF
NA TRBJ2-7 TRBV19 CASSIDGYEQYF
NA TRBJ2-7 TRBV28 CASSSRPYSYEQYF
NA TRBJ1-6 TRBV10-3 CATRDIDNSPLHF
NA TRBJ2-5 TRBV18 CASSPPNQETQYF
NA TRBJ1-2 TRBV19 CASNWPGQSNYGYTF
NA TRBJ1-5 TRBV3-1/TRBV3-2 CASSQDNSNQPQHF